This TCR beta chain derives from a study of OX40 agonist ivuxolimab in advanced cancers. At the level of the study: Participants averaged 60 years of age (range roughly 20 to 90) and were around 80% male.

Assay: immunoSEQ multiplex PCR; the TCRdb copy retains only in-frame clones and omits some. The profile shows about 33,000 clones, about 81% of them singletons. The V and J ends lost 3 bases and 2 bases respectively, with 12 bases between them. CDR3 length: 14 amino acids. Germline CDR1 SGHNT, CDR2 YYREEE (reference sequence). The material sequenced was CD4+ or CD8+ T cells sorted from blood, taken in a trial of the OX40 agonist ivuxolimab. The genes are TRBV5-4 and TRBJ2-7; tentatively, D is TRBD2 (6 bases). This clonotype originated in an adult with an advanced solid tumor such as melanoma, head and neck, liver or kidney cancer. CDR3 protein: CASSSGTRTYEQYF. The DNA of the CDR3 is TGTGCCAGCAGCTCCGGGACTCGCACCTACGAGCAGTACTTC.